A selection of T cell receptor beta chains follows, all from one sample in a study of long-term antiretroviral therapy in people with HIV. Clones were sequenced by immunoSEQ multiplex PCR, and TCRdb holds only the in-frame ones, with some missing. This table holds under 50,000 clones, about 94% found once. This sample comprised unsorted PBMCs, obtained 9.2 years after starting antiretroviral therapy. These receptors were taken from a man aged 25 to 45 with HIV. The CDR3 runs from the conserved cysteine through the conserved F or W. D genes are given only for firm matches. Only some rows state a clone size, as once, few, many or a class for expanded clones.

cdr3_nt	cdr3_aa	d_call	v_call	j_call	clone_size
TGTGCCAGCAGCTTAGTAGGACAGGGAGATGGCTACACCTTC	CASSLVGQGDGYTF	TRBD1	TRBV7-2	TRBJ1-2	-
TGTGCCAGCAGTAACTCAGAGGACCGGCGTACCCAAGAGACCCAGTACTTC	CASSNSEDRRTQETQYF	-	TRBV25-1	TRBJ2-5	-
TGTGCCAGCAGCTTCTGGGTGCCGAACACTGAAGCTTTCTTT	CASSFWVPNTEAFF	-	TRBV7-2	TRBJ1-1	-
TGTGCCAGCAGTACAGGGGTCGGAAACACCATATATTTT	CASSTGVGNTIYF	TRBD1	TRBV11-3	TRBJ1-3	few
TGCGCCAGCAGCCAACGGAGCGGGGACTCCTACAATGAGCAGTTCTTC	CASSQRSGDSYNEQFF	TRBD2	TRBV4-1	TRBJ2-1	-
TGCGCCAGCAGCTTTGGCGGCACCGGGGAGCTGTTTTTT	CASSFGGTGELFF	-	TRBV5-1	TRBJ2-2	-
TGCGCCAGCAGCCAAGAACGGACAGGGGATGGCTACACCTTC	CASSQERTGDGYTF	TRBD1	TRBV4-1	TRBJ1-2	-
TGTGCCAGCAGCCCCGGGACAGGGGCTGGAAACACCATATATTTT	CASSPGTGAGNTIYF	TRBD1	TRBV11-2	TRBJ1-3	-
TGTGCCAGCAGCTTAGAGTCCACTTACACTGAAGCTTTCTTT	CASSLESTYTEAFF	-	TRBV7-9	TRBJ1-1	-
TGTGCCACCAGCAAACTACAGGGAGCACGATTTTCACCCCTCCACTTT	CATSKLQGARFSPLHF	-	TRBV15	TRBJ1-6	-
TGTGCCAGCAGTGTGCTCCAGGTACACACTGAAGCTTTCTTT	CASSVLQVHTEAFF	-	TRBV2	TRBJ1-1	-
TGTGCCAGCAGCACGATCTATCGGGGTTTGACAGATACGCAGTATTTT	CASSTIYRGLTDTQYF	-	TRBV7-9	TRBJ2-3	-
TGTGCCAGTGCGACTAGCGGGGGGTATACGCAGTATTTT	CASATSGGYTQYF	TRBD2	TRBV19	TRBJ2-3	-
TGTGCCAGCACCCTCCAGGGGCAGGGGCCAATCGGGGAGCTGTTTTTT	CASTLQGQGPIGELFF	-	TRBV4-2	TRBJ2-2	-
TGTGCCAGCAGCTTGGACAGGGGCAATGAGCAGTTCTTC	CASSLDRGNEQFF	TRBD1	TRBV7-9	TRBJ2-1	-
TGTGCCAGCACCGGACAGGGAGCCAAAAACATTCAGTACTTC	CASTGQGAKNIQYF	TRBD1	TRBV2	TRBJ2-4	-
TGTGCCAGCAGCAAATACCGGGTCATGGGCACTGAAGCTTTCTTT	CASSKYRVMGTEAFF	-	TRBV7-3	TRBJ1-1	-
TGCGCCAGCAGCCAGCCATCCATGAACACTGAAGCTTTCTTT	CASSQPSMNTEAFF	-	TRBV5-1	TRBJ1-1	once
TGTGCCAGCAGTGAAGCATACAATGAGCAGTTCTTC	CASSEAYNEQFF	-	TRBV6-1	TRBJ2-1	-
TGTGCCTGGAGTGATTGGGGGCGGGCTGAAGCTTTCTTT	CAWSDWGRAEAFF	-	TRBV30	TRBJ1-1	once
TGTGCCAGCAGTGGGACGGTAAGCTCCAATCAGCCCCAGCATTTT	CASSGTVSSNQPQHF	-	TRBV2	TRBJ1-5	-
TGTGCCAGCATTCTCGGGGTGGGCACAGATACGCAGTATTTT	CASILGVGTDTQYF	-	TRBV6-1	TRBJ2-3	once
TGTGCCACCTGGGACAGGAGTAACTATGGCTACACCTTC	CATWDRSNYGYTF	TRBD1	TRBV6-1	TRBJ1-2	few